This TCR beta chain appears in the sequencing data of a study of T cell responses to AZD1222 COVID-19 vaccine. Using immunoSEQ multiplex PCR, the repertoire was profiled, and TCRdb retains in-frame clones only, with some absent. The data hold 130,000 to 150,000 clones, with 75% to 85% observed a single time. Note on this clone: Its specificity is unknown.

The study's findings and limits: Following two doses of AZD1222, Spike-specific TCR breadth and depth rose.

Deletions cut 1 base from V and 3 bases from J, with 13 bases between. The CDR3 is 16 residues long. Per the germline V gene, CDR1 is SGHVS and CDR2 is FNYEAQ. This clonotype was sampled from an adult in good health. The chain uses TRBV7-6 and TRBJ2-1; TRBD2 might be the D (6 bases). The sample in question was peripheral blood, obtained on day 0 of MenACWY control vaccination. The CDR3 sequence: CASSLETSSIYNEQFF. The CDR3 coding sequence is TGTGCCAGCAGCTTAGAAACTAGCAGTATCTACAATGAGCAGTTCTTC.